This T cell receptor beta chain was identified in a study of T cell responses to AZD1222 COVID-19 vaccine. General observations from the study: Increased Spike-specific TCR breadth and depth were observed after two AZD1222 doses. Clonal diversity was possibly underestimated; the donors were predominantly white British and more often female. Among spike-specific TCRs, nearly half reportedly target unmutated variant regions.

The CDR3 runs 15 residues. The J segment lost 2 bases and the V segment lost 4 bases, leaving 6 bases of the junction unmatched. Germline V lookup: CDR1 SGHTA, CDR2 FQGNSA. Second doses were pooled across both intervals (about 4 or about 12 weeks). Measured with immunoSEQ multiplex PCR; TCRdb has only the in-frame clones, and not every one. The sample lists under 200,000 clones; approximately 90% were seen once. For this clone: The antigen is unknown.

V and J are TRBV7-2 and TRBJ2-7, with TRBD2 matching over 9 bases. This receptor was obtained from an adult who received the AZD1222 COVID-19 vaccine. The sequences come from peripheral blood, collected 28 days after the second AZD1222 dose. This chain's CDR3 is CASSSQREVAYEQYF. The CDR3 bases are TGTGCCAGCAGCTCCCAGCGGGAGGTGGCCTACGAGCAGTACTTC.